A selection of T cell receptor beta chains follows, all from one sample in a study of cytomegalovirus exposure and HLA in healthy donors. TCRdb's table, derived via immunoSEQ multiplex PCR, lists solely in-frame clones and lacks some. This table has over 200,000 clones, roughly 88% appearing once. Sequences were obtained from PBMCs. These receptors all stem from a woman between 25 and 40 years old in good health and CMV-seronegative. CDR3s include the opening cysteine and the closing phenylalanine or tryptophan. A D gene is named only where the DNA matches it firmly. Size tells how often a clone was seen (once, few, many) or the class of an expanded clone, and some rows leave it out.

D gene: -
clone size: -
J gene: TRBJ2-5
V gene: TRBV11-2
CDR3 protein: CASSFGGKGETQYF
CDR3 DNA: TGTGCCAGCAGTTTTGGGGGCAAAGGGGAGACCCAGTACTTC

D gene: TRBD1
clone size: -
J gene: TRBJ1-5
V gene: TRBV5-6
CDR3 protein: CASSLSRDRAVGNQPQHF
CDR3 DNA: TGTGCCAGCAGCTTGTCCCGGGACAGGGCTGTGGGCAATCAGCCCCAGCATTTT

D gene: TRBD1
clone size: -
J gene: TRBJ2-7
V gene: TRBV28
CDR3 protein: CASSSRQGPTYEQYF
CDR3 DNA: TGTGCCAGCAGTTCCCGACAGGGGCCTACCTACGAGCAGTACTTC

D gene: TRBD2
clone size: -
J gene: TRBJ2-1
V gene: TRBV6-5
CDR3 protein: CASSYLSSGKDNEQFF
CDR3 DNA: TGTGCCAGCAGTTACTTAAGTAGCGGGAAGGACAATGAGCAGTTCTTC

D gene: TRBD1
clone size: once
J gene: TRBJ2-7
V gene: TRBV27
CDR3 protein: CASSLSTGHYEQYF
CDR3 DNA: TGTGCCAGCAGTTTATCGACAGGGCACTACGAGCAGTACTTC

D gene: TRBD2
clone size: -
J gene: TRBJ2-3
V gene: TRBV5-1
CDR3 protein: CASGRESRTDTQYF
CDR3 DNA: TGCGCCAGCGGGCGGGAGTCGAGGACAGATACGCAGTATTTT

D gene: -
clone size: -
J gene: TRBJ1-1
V gene: TRBV25-1
CDR3 protein: CASSKWGAGSNTEAFF
CDR3 DNA: TGTGCCAGCAGTAAATGGGGGGCTGGGTCAAACACTGAAGCTTTCTTT

D gene: -
clone size: -
J gene: TRBJ1-3
V gene: TRBV19
CDR3 protein: CASSVTASSGNTIYF
CDR3 DNA: TGTGCCAGTAGTGTTACAGCGAGCTCTGGAAACACCATATATTTT

D gene: -
clone size: -
J gene: TRBJ2-7
V gene: TRBV5-6
CDR3 protein: CASSSPSVSSEQYF
CDR3 DNA: TGTGCCAGCAGCTCGCCCAGCGTTTCTAGCGAGCAGTACTTC

D gene: TRBD2
clone size: -
J gene: TRBJ2-3
V gene: TRBV7-9
CDR3 protein: CASSPPGLAGEKDTQYF
CDR3 DNA: TGTGCCAGCAGCCCCCCGGGACTAGCGGGAGAAAAAGATACGCAGTATTTT

D gene: TRBD1
clone size: -
J gene: TRBJ2-1
V gene: TRBV4-3
CDR3 protein: CASSPTVGQAGVGFF
CDR3 DNA: TGCGCCAGCAGCCCTACTGTGGGACAGGCCGGGGTGGGGTTCTTC

D gene: -
clone size: once
J gene: TRBJ2-6
V gene: TRBV5-1
CDR3 protein: CASSLETGTGANVLTF
CDR3 DNA: TGCGCCAGCAGCTTGGAAACAGGGACTGGGGCCAACGTCCTGACTTTC

D gene: TRBD2
clone size: -
J gene: TRBJ2-2
V gene: TRBV5-4
CDR3 protein: CASSLGGRANTGELFF
CDR3 DNA: TGTGCCAGCAGCTTGGGCGGGAGGGCCAACACCGGGGAGCTGTTTTTT

D gene: TRBD1
clone size: once
J gene: TRBJ2-3
V gene: TRBV5-1
CDR3 protein: CASSPTGYTDTQYF
CDR3 DNA: TGCGCCAGCAGTCCGACAGGGTACACAGATACGCAGTATTTT

D gene: -
clone size: once
J gene: TRBJ2-3
V gene: TRBV7-9
CDR3 protein: CASSRASGIGRDTQYF
CDR3 DNA: TGTGCCAGCAGCCGGGCGAGCGGTATAGGGAGGGATACGCAGTATTTT

D gene: -
clone size: -
J gene: TRBJ2-7
V gene: TRBV6-1
CDR3 protein: CASMGGYEQYF
CDR3 DNA: TGTGCCAGCATGGGCGGGTACGAGCAGTACTTC

D gene: TRBD1
clone size: few
J gene: TRBJ1-2
V gene: TRBV29-1
CDR3 protein: CSVESRDRGSYGYTF
CDR3 DNA: TGCAGCGTTGAGAGCCGGGACAGGGGGTCCTATGGCTACACCTTC

D gene: TRBD1
clone size: -
J gene: TRBJ2-1
V gene: TRBV5-1
CDR3 protein: CASSLQGTGLDFDEFF
CDR3 DNA: TGCGCCAGCAGCCTGCAAGGGACAGGGTTAGATTTCGACGAGTTCTTC

D gene: -
clone size: -
J gene: TRBJ1-2
V gene: TRBV7-9
CDR3 protein: CASSLELTPYGYTF
CDR3 DNA: TGTGCCAGCAGCTTAGAACTGACGCCCTATGGCTACACCTTC

D gene: -
clone size: -
J gene: TRBJ2-2
V gene: TRBV18
CDR3 protein: CASSPNTGELFF
CDR3 DNA: TGTGCCAGCTCCCCGAACACCGGGGAGCTGTTTTTT

D gene: -
clone size: -
J gene: TRBJ2-1
V gene: TRBV27
CDR3 protein: CASRDSQRTGNEQFF
CDR3 DNA: TGTGCCAGCAGGGACAGCCAAAGGACTGGCAATGAGCAGTTCTTC

D gene: TRBD1
clone size: -
J gene: TRBJ2-2
V gene: TRBV13
CDR3 protein: CASSSGQGWAGELFF
CDR3 DNA: TGTGCCAGCAGCTCTGGACAGGGTTGGGCCGGGGAGCTGTTTTTT

D gene: TRBD2
clone size: -
J gene: TRBJ2-3
V gene: TRBV7-3
CDR3 protein: CASSLPASGYTDTQYF
CDR3 DNA: TGTGCCAGCAGCTTACCTGCTAGCGGCTACACAGATACGCAGTATTTT

D gene: -
clone size: -
J gene: TRBJ2-3
V gene: TRBV19
CDR3 protein: CASSWAGYMDTQYF
CDR3 DNA: TGTGCCAGTAGTTGGGCGGGATATATGGATACGCAGTATTTT

D gene: -
clone size: -
J gene: TRBJ1-2
V gene: TRBV14
CDR3 protein: CASSQESLWHGYTF
CDR3 DNA: TGTGCCAGCAGCCAAGAGTCGCTATGGCATGGCTACACCTTC

D gene: TRBD2
clone size: -
J gene: TRBJ2-3
V gene: TRBV7-3
CDR3 protein: CASSLRAGVGTDTQYF
CDR3 DNA: TGTGCCAGCAGCCTCAGAGCGGGAGTCGGCACAGATACGCAGTATTTT

D gene: TRBD1
clone size: -
J gene: TRBJ1-2
V gene: TRBV4-3
CDR3 protein: CASSQDRDRGHYGYTF
CDR3 DNA: TGCGCCAGCAGCCAAGACCGGGACAGGGGTCACTATGGCTACACCTTC

D gene: TRBD1
clone size: -
J gene: TRBJ2-7
V gene: TRBV5-1
CDR3 protein: CASSYGTGDYEQYF
CDR3 DNA: TGCGCCAGCAGCTACGGGACAGGGGACTACGAGCAGTACTTC

D gene: -
clone size: -
J gene: TRBJ1-1
V gene: TRBV18
CDR3 protein: CASSPPTVLNTEAFF
CDR3 DNA: TGTGCCAGCTCACCACCGACAGTCCTGAACACTGAAGCTTTCTTT

D gene: -
clone size: once
J gene: TRBJ2-1
V gene: TRBV18
CDR3 protein: CASSPQRPSTYNEQFF
CDR3 DNA: TGTGCCAGCTCACCACAAAGGCCTAGCACCTACAATGAGCAGTTCTTC

D gene: -
clone size: -
J gene: TRBJ2-5
V gene: TRBV29-1
CDR3 protein: CSVAAGGGETQYF
CDR3 DNA: TGCAGCGTTGCGGCCGGGGGCGGTGAGACCCAGTACTTC

D gene: TRBD1
clone size: -
J gene: TRBJ2-7
V gene: TRBV7-6
CDR3 protein: CASSLEVAGTVIYEQYF
CDR3 DNA: TGTGCCAGCAGCTTAGAAGTGGCCGGGACAGTCATATACGAGCAGTACTTC

D gene: -
clone size: -
J gene: TRBJ1-5
V gene: TRBV7-8
CDR3 protein: CASSLVRTTDNQPQHF
CDR3 DNA: TGTGCCAGCAGCTTAGTTAGGACCACCGACAATCAGCCCCAGCATTTT

D gene: -
clone size: -
J gene: TRBJ2-7
V gene: TRBV2
CDR3 protein: CASMIRLGPSYEQYF
CDR3 DNA: TGTGCCAGCATGATTCGACTTGGACCGTCGTACGAGCAGTACTTC

D gene: TRBD2
clone size: -
J gene: TRBJ2-7
V gene: TRBV16
CDR3 protein: CASSPGGSYEQYF
CDR3 DNA: TGTGCCAGCAGCCCGGGGGGCTCCTACGAGCAGTACTTC

D gene: TRBD2
clone size: -
J gene: TRBJ2-7
V gene: TRBV13
CDR3 protein: CASSLEREGLSYEQYF
CDR3 DNA: TGTGCCAGCAGCCTAGAGCGGGAGGGCCTATCCTACGAGCAGTACTTC

D gene: -
clone size: -
J gene: TRBJ2-7
V gene: TRBV14
CDR3 protein: CASSSRQAYYEQYF
CDR3 DNA: TGTGCCAGCAGCTCTCGACAGGCCTACTACGAGCAGTACTTC

D gene: TRBD2
clone size: -
J gene: TRBJ2-1
V gene: TRBV23-1
CDR3 protein: CASSLHILAGGPGNEQFF
CDR3 DNA: TGCGCCAGCAGTCTTCATATCCTGGCGGGAGGGCCGGGCAATGAGCAGTTCTTC

D gene: TRBD1
clone size: -
J gene: TRBJ2-7
V gene: TRBV13
CDR3 protein: CASRLWGQGFSNYEQYF
CDR3 DNA: TGTGCCAGCAGGCTGTGGGGACAGGGTTTCTCCAACTACGAGCAGTACTTC

D gene: TRBD1
clone size: once
J gene: TRBJ1-5
V gene: TRBV5-6
CDR3 protein: CASSPGQGIQPQHF
CDR3 DNA: TGTGCCAGCAGCCCGGGACAGGGAATTCAGCCCCAGCATTTT

D gene: TRBD2
clone size: -
J gene: TRBJ2-3
V gene: TRBV5-1
CDR3 protein: CASSSGASGSTDTQYF
CDR3 DNA: TGCGCCAGCAGTTCGGGCGCTAGCGGGAGCACAGATACGCAGTATTTT

D gene: -
clone size: once
J gene: TRBJ2-7
V gene: TRBV27
CDR3 protein: CASSHLPTARSYEQYF
CDR3 DNA: TGTGCCAGCAGCCACCTCCCGACAGCGCGCTCCTACGAGCAGTACTTC

D gene: TRBD1
clone size: -
J gene: TRBJ2-7
V gene: TRBV27
CDR3 protein: CASSLGTGYEQYF
CDR3 DNA: TGTGCCAGCAGTTTAGGGACAGGGTACGAGCAGTACTTC

D gene: TRBD1
clone size: few
J gene: TRBJ1-4
V gene: TRBV6-5
CDR3 protein: CASSYSGQGWFF
CDR3 DNA: TGTGCCAGCAGTTACTCGGGACAGGGCTGGTTTTTT

D gene: TRBD1
clone size: -
J gene: TRBJ1-2
V gene: TRBV5-1
CDR3 protein: CASSTGGYYGYTF
CDR3 DNA: TGCGCCAGCAGCACAGGGGGCTACTATGGCTACACCTTC

D gene: TRBD1
clone size: -
J gene: TRBJ2-7
V gene: TRBV4-2
CDR3 protein: CASSQESPGQTSSSYEQYF
CDR3 DNA: TGTGCCAGCAGCCAAGAGAGTCCGGGACAGACCTCCAGCTCCTACGAGCAGTACTTC

D gene: -
clone size: -
J gene: TRBJ2-5
V gene: TRBV4-3
CDR3 protein: CASSQVWAGEETQYF
CDR3 DNA: TGCGCCAGCAGCCAAGTCTGGGCAGGGGAAGAGACCCAGTACTTC

D gene: -
clone size: -
J gene: TRBJ2-3
V gene: TRBV11-3
CDR3 protein: CASSLAGGDKHTDTQYF
CDR3 DNA: TGTGCCAGCAGCTTAGCCGGGGGAGATAAGCACACAGATACGCAGTATTTT

D gene: TRBD2
clone size: -
J gene: TRBJ2-3
V gene: TRBV7-9
CDR3 protein: CASRWREGTDTQYF
CDR3 DNA: TGTGCCAGTCGCTGGCGGGAGGGCACAGATACGCAGTATTTT

D gene: -
clone size: once
J gene: TRBJ2-5
V gene: TRBV7-6
CDR3 protein: CASSFSTQGRETQYF
CDR3 DNA: TGTGCCAGCAGCTTCAGCACACAGGGCCGGGAGACCCAGTACTTC

D gene: -
clone size: -
J gene: TRBJ1-2
V gene: TRBV4-3
CDR3 protein: CASSQDHRVSPGYTF
CDR3 DNA: TGCGCCAGCAGCCAAGATCACAGGGTAAGCCCTGGCTACACCTTC

D gene: -
clone size: -
J gene: TRBJ2-2
V gene: TRBV7-2
CDR3 protein: CASSLAPGENTGELFF
CDR3 DNA: TGTGCCAGCAGCTTAGCGCCGGGGGAGAACACCGGGGAGCTGTTTTTT

D gene: -
clone size: few
J gene: TRBJ2-6
V gene: TRBV6-1
CDR3 protein: CASSEATGSGANVLTF
CDR3 DNA: TGTGCCAGCAGTGAAGCTACAGGGTCTGGGGCCAACGTCCTGACTTTC